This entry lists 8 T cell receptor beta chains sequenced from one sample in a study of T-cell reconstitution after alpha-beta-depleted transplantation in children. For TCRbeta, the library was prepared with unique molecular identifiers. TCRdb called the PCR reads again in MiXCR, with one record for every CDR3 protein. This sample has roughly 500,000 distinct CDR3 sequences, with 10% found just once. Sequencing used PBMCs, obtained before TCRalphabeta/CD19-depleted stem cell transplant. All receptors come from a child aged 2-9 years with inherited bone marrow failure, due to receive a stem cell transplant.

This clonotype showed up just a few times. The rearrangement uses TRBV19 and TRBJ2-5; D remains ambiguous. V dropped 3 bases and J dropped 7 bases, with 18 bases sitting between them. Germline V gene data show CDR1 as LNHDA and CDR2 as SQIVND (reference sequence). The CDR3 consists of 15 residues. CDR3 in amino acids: CASSIGLRHRVTQYF. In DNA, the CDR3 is TGTGCCAGTAGTATTGGGCTGCGGCATCGCGTGACCCAGTACTTC.

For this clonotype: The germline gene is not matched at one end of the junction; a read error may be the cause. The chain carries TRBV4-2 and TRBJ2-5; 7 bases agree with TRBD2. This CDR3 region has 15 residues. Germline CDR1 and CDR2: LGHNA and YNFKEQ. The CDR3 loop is CAGSQEAGNQETQYF. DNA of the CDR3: TGTGCCGGCAGCCAAGAAGCGGGAAACCAAGAGACCCAGTACTTC.

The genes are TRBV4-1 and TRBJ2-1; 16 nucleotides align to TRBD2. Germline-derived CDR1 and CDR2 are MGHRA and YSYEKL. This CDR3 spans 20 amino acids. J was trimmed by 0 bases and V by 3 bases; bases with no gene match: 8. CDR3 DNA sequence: TGCGCCAGCAGCCAGAGTGGGGGACTAGCGGGAGGGAGCTCCTACAATGAGCAGTTCTTC. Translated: CASSQSGGLAGGSSYNEQFF.

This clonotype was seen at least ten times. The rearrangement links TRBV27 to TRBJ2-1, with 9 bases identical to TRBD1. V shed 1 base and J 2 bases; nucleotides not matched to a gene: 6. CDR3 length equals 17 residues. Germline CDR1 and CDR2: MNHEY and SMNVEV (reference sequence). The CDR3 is CASSLLTGQGPYNEQFF. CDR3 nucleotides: TGTGCCAGCAGTTTATTGACGGGACAGGGACCCTACAATGAGCAGTTCTTC.

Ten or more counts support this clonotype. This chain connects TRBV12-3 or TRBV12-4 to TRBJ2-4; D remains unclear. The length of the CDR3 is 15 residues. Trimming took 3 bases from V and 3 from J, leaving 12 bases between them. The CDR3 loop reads CASSLARSFKNIQYF. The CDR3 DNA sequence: TGTGCCAGCAGTTTGGCCAGGAGCTTCAAAAACATTCAGTACTTC.

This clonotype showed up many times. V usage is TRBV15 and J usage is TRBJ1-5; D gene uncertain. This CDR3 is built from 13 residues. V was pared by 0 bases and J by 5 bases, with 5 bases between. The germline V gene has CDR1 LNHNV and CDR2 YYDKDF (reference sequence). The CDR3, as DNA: TGTGCCACCAGCAGAGAGGGAGATCAGCCCCAGCATTTT. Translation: CATSREGDQPQHF.

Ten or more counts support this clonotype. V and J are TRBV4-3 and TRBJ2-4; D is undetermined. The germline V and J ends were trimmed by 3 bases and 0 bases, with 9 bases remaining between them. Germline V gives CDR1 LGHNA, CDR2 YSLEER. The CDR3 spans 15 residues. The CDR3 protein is CASSQETLAKNIQYF. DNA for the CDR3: TGCGCCAGCAGCCAGGAGACATTAGCCAAAAACATTCAGTACTTC.

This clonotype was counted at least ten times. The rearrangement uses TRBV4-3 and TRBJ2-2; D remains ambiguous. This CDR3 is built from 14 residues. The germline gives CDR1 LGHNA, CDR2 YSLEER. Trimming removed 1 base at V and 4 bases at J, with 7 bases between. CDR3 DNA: TGCGCCAGCAGCCAAGGATTTGGCACCGGGGAGCTGTTTTTT. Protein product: CASSQGFGTGELFF.